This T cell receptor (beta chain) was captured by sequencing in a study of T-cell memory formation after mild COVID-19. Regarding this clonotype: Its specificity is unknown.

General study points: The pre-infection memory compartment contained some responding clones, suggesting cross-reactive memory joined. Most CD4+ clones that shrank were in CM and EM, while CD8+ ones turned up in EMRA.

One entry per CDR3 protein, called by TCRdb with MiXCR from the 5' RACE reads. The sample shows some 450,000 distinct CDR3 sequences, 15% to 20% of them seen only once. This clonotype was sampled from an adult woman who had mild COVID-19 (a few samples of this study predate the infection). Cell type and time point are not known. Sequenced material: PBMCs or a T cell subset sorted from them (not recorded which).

The CDR3 region is CSALDTLGQETQYF. The CDR3 coding sequence is TGCAGTGCCCTCGACACCCTTGGGCAAGAGACCCAGTACTTC. The chain carries TRBV20-1 and TRBJ2-5; D ambiguous. V gave up 6 bases and J gave up 2 bases, with 16 bases separating them. The CDR3 spans 14 residues. Germline loops: CDR1 DFQATT, CDR2 SNEGSKA (reference sequence).